This TCR beta chain was recovered during a study of T cells in Graves' hyperthyroidism and ophthalmopathy. Study results and caveats: Blood also showed most of the thyroid clonotypes that were expanded above 0.001.

What was amplified from RNA transcripts were TCR beta CDR3 regions. The HTBI primer set drove a first-round RT-PCR of the TCR CDR3. TCRdb fed the multiplex PCR reads into MiXCR, producing one record per CDR3 protein. The table records approximately 300,000 distinct CDR3 sequences, 17% of them present only once. This clonotype has ten or more counts. Its antigen is unknown. Trimming removed 2 bases from V and 1 base from J, with 17 bases in between. The CDR3 spans 17 residues. The germline V gene has CDR1 MNHEY and CDR2 SVGEGT. Uncontrolled infections, other autoimmune diseases, pregnancy or lactation led to exclusion of patients. Clinical symptoms, serum thyroxine and TRAb, thyroid ultrasound and orbital computed tomography together formed the diagnostic basis. It was 8 to 10 ml of fresh peripheral blood that supplied the PBMCs.

The receptor comes from a woman in her fifties or sixties with Graves' ophthalmopathy. Sequencing was done on a sample of blood. The chain couples TRBV6-2 or TRBV6-3 to TRBJ1-1; D might be TRBD1 (6 bases). The CDR3 bases are TGTGCCAGCAGTTACCCATACAGGGAACCAACGAACACTGAAGCTTTCTTT. Protein product: CASSYPYREPTNTEAFF.